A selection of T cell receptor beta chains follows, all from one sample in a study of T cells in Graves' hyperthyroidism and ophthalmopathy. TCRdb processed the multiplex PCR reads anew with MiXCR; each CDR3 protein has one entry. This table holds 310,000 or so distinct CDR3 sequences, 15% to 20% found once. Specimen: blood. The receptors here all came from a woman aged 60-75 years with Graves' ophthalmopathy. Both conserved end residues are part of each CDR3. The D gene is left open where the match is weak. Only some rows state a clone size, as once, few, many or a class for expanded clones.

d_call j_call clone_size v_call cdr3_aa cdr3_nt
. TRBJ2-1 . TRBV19 CASSMWNMAESSYNEQFF TGTGCCAGTAGTATGTGGAATATGGCAGAAAGCTCCTACAATGAGCAGTTCTTC
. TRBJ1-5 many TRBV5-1 CASSSGHPGGSNQPQHF TGCGCCAGCAGCTCCGGGCATCCGGGGGGGAGCAATCAGCCCCAGCATTTT
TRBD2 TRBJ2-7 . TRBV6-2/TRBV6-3 CASSYVAGDLEQYF TGTGCCAGCAGTTATGTAGCGGGAGATCTCGAGCAGTACTTC
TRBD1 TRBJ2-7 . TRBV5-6 CASNLRDRFSYEQYF TGTGCCAGCAACCTAAGGGACAGGTTCTCCTACGAGCAGTACTTC
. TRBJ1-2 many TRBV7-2 CASSLGSLNYGYTF TGTGCCAGCAGCCTGGGATCTCTCAACTATGGCTACACCTTC
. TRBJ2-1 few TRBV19 CASSIRRDTTYNEQFF TGTGCCAGTAGTATCCGAAGAGATACTACCTACAATGAGCAGTTCTTC
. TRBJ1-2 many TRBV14 CASSQGPAPAYGYTF TGTGCCAGCAGCCAAGGTCCAGCCCCGGCATATGGCTACACCTTC
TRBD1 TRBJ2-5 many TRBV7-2 CASSPRSRTGQETQYF TGTGCCAGCAGCCCAAGGTCCAGGACAGGGCAAGAGACCCAGTACTTC
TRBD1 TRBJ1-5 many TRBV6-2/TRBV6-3 CASSLRRTGLRDSNQPQHF TGTGCCAGCAGTCTTCGTCGGACAGGGCTTAGGGATAGCAATCAGCCCCAGCATTTT
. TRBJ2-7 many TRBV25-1 CASSMGGNEQYF TGTGCCAGCAGTATGGGCGGAAACGAGCAGTACTTC
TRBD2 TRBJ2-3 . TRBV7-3 CASSLTTSGSDTQYF TGTGCCAGCAGCTTAACTACTAGCGGGAGTGATACGCAGTATTTT
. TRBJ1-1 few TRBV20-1 CSARVPGTGVTEAFF TGCAGTGCTAGAGTTCCGGGGACGGGTGTCACTGAAGCTTTCTTT
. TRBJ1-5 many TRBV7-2 CASSLGPRPQHF TGTGCCAGCAGCTTAGGGCCGAGGCCCCAGCATTTT
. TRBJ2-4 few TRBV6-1 CASSSDRLKTIQYF TGTGCCAGCAGTTCTGACAGGTTGAAAACGATTCAGTACTTC
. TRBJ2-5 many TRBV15 CATSAGETQYF TGTGCCACCAGTGCAGGAGAGACCCAGTACTTC
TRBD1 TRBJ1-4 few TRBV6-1 CASSEPGQGEEKLFF TGTGCCAGCAGTGAACCCGGACAGGGGGAGGAAAAACTGTTTTTT
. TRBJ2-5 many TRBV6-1 CASRFAGTPGETQYF TGTGCCAGCAGATTTGCCGGGACTCCTGGGGAGACCCAGTACTTC
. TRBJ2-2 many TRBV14 CASSQVSGSGELFF TGTGCCAGCAGCCAAGTATCCGGATCCGGGGAGCTGTTTTTT
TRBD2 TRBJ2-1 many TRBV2 CASSRWAGENNEQFF TGTGCCAGCAGTCGCTGGGCGGGAGAAAACAATGAGCAGTTCTTC
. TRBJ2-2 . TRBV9 CASSGRTAYHAGKLFF TGTGCCAGCAGCGGAAGGACAGCCTATCACGCCGGGAAGCTGTTTTTT
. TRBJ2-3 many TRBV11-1 CASSPYATPQTQYF TGTGCCAGCAGCCCTTACGCGACCCCCCAAACGCAGTATTTT
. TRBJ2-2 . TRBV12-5 CASGLATSGAGDTGELFF TGTGCTAGTGGTTTGGCCACCTCCGGGGCAGGAGACACCGGGGAGCTGTTTTTT
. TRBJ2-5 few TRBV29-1 CSVGGGGGETQYF TGCAGCGTTGGGGGTGGTGGTGGGGAGACCCAGTACTTC
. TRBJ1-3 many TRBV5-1 CASSLAVGGSSGNTIYF TGCGCCAGCAGCTTGGCTGTAGGCGGCAGCTCTGGAAACACCATATATTTT
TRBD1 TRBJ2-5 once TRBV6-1 CASSTPTGGETQYF TGTGCCAGCAGTACCCCAACAGGGGGGGAGACCCAGTACTTC
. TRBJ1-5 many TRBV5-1 CASRLGGASNQPQHF TGCGCCAGCAGGCTGGGAGGGGCGAGCAATCAGCCCCAGCATTTT
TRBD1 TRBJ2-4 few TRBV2 CASDRDSHRYF TGTGCCAGCGACCGGGACAGTCATCGGTACTTC
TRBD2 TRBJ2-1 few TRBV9 CASSVGASGGSSYNEQFF TGTGCCAGCAGCGTAGGAGCTAGCGGGGGTAGCTCCTACAATGAGCAGTTCTTC
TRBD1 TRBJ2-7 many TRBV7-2 CASSPRQGISYEQYF TGTGCCAGCAGCCCCAGACAGGGGATATCCTACGAGCAGTACTTC
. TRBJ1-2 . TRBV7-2 CASSLYGGDGYTF TGTGCCAGCAGTTTATACGGGGGCGACGGCTACACCTTC
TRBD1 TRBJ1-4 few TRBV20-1 CSANRTGELWTNEKLFF TGCAGTGCTAACCGGACAGGGGAGTTGTGGACTAATGAAAAACTGTTTTTT
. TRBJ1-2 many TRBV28 CASSRLSGTHGYTF TGTGCCAGCAGCCGATTGTCGGGCACGCACGGCTACACCTTC
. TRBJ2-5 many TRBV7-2 CASSLESATSKTQYF TGTGCCAGCAGCTTAGAAAGCGCCACGTCGAAGACCCAGTACTTC
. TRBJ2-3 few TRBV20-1 CSASSGTLGKQYF TGCAGTGCTAGTTCCGGGACTCTAGGAAAGCAGTATTTT
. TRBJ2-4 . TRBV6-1 CASTSNRNLAKNIQYF TGTGCCAGCACCTCAAACAGGAACCTAGCCAAAAACATTCAGTACTTC
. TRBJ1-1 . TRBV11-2 CASSFPGRGVNTEAFF TGTGCCAGCAGCTTCCCGGGGAGGGGGGTTAACACTGAAGCTTTCTTT
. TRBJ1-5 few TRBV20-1 CSARPDRHSNQPQHF TGCAGTGCTAGACCCGACAGACATAGCAATCAGCCCCAGCATTTT
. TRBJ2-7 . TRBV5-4 CASSERHSYEQYF TGTGCCAGCAGCGAACGGCACTCCTACGAGCAGTACTTC
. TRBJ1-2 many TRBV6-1 CASNTRPRDYGYTF TGTGCCAGCAACACTAGACCGAGGGACTATGGCTACACCTTC